One sample yielded the 2 T cell receptor beta chains listed below, sequenced in a study of identical twins. One entry per CDR3 protein results from TCRdb running MiXCR on the 5' RACE reads. The table has hundreds of thousands of distinct CDR3 sequences, under 9% seen once. These sequences were also reported in another study, on yellow fever vaccine responses in identical twins.

Sequences were obtained from PBMCs. The origin of the receptors is a woman between 18 and 29 years old in good health.

The table lists this clonotype with a few counts. The chain employs TRBV20-1 and TRBJ2-7; no reliable D call. Germline CDR1 is DFQATT and CDR2 is SNEGSKA (reference sequence). This CDR3 region has 13 residues. Trimming shortened V by 7 bases and J by 2 bases, and 15 bases separated the two germline ends. As DNA, the CDR3 is TGCAGTGTCACACAAAAGGGCCCCTACGAGCAGTACTTC. Amino acids: CSVTQKGPYEQYF.

The sample holds many counts of this clonotype. This chain connects TRBV5-1 to TRBJ2-7; 7 bases line up with TRBD1. V trimming: 4 bases; J trimming: 3 bases; junction bases outside the gene matches: 7. The CDR3 spans 14 residues. In germline, CDR1 is SGHRS, CDR2 YFSETQ. Written as DNA, the CDR3 is TGCGCCAGCAGCCGCTTCGGGACAGACTACGAGCAGTACTTC. This encodes CASSRFGTDYEQYF. The entire variable domain, with the rest obtained from reference TRBV5-1 and TRBJ2-7, is as follows: KAGVTQTPRYLIKTRGQQVTLSCSPISGHRSVSWYQQTPGQGLQFLFEYFSETQRNKGNFPGRFSGRQFSNSRSEMNVSTLELGDSALYLCASSRFGTDYEQYFGPGTRLTVT.